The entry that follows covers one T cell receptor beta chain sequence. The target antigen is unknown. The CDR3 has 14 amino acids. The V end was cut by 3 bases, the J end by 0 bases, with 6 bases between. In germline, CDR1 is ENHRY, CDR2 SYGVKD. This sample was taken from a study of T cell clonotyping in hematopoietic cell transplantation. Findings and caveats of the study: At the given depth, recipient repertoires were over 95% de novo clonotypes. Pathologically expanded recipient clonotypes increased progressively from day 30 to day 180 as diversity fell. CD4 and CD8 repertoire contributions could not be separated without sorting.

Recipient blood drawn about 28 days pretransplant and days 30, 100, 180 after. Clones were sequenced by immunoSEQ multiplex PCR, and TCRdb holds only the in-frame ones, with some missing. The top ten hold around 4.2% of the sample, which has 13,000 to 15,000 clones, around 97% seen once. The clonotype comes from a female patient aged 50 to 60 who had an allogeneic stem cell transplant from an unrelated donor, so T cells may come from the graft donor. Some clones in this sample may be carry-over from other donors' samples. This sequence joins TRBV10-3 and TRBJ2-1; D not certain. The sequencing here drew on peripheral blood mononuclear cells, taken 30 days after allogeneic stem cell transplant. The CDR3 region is CAISDRFSYNEQFF. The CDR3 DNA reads TGTGCCATCAGTGACAGATTCTCCTACAATGAGCAGTTCTTC.